These 20 T cell receptor beta chains were all obtained from the same sample, sequenced in a study of blood T cell repertoires in COVID-19. The assay was immunoSEQ multiplex PCR, and TCRdb's table has in-frame clones only and misses some. The sample consists of about 310,000 clones, about nine tenths of them appearing once. The sample consisted of PBMCs or T cells enriched from blood (not recorded which). The receptors come from a woman aged 18-30 years who had recovered from COVID-19.

This chain links TRBV7-9 with TRBJ2-1; 12 bases align to TRBD2. Germline V lookup: CDR1 SEHNR, CDR2 FQNEAQ (reference sequence). The V segment lost 5 bases and the J segment 5 bases; nucleotides outside the gene matches: 4. CDR3 length equals 15 residues. In nucleotides, the CDR3 is TGTGCCAGCAGCCGACTAGCGGGGGCCGACAATGAGCAGTTCTTC. Translated: CASSRLAGADNEQFF.

The genes are TRBV7-3 and TRBJ1-2; D might be TRBD1 (6 bases). In germline, CDR1 is SGHTA, CDR2 FQGTGA. CDR3 length equals 15 residues. The V end was cut by 7 bases, the J end by 0 bases, with 15 bases between. This chain's CDR3 is CASNEKRGSNYGYTF. In DNA form, the CDR3 reads TGTGCCAGCAATGAGAAAAGGGGGTCTAACTATGGCTACACCTTC.

The rearrangement joins TRBV4-1 to TRBJ2-5; 7 bases map to TRBD1. CDR3 size: 15 residues. The germline V gene has CDR1 MGHRA and CDR2 YSYEKL. With 3 bases clipped from V and 1 base from J, the junction kept 5 bases outside the gene matches. CDR3 protein: CASSQYGTVQETQYF. The CDR3 nucleotides read TGCGCCAGCAGCCAGTACGGGACAGTCCAAGAGACCCAGTACTTC.

The V and J genes are TRBV6-6 and TRBJ2-5, with a possible D match to TRBD2 (5 bases). V was pared by 2 bases and J by 4 bases, with 11 bases between. The CDR3 contains 14 residues. Germline values: CDR1 MNHNY, CDR2 SVGAGI (reference sequence). In DNA, the CDR3 is TGTGCCAGCAGTTACCCGGGGAGCGGAGAGACCCAGTACTTC. This codes for CASSYPGSGETQYF.

The chain links TRBV30 to TRBJ2-1; D not resolved. The CDR3 extends over 11 amino acids. Germline loops: CDR1 GTSNPN, CDR2 SVGIG (reference sequence). V lost 2 bases, J lost 6 bases, and 5 bases lay in between. CDR3 bases: TGTGCCTGGAGTACAGCCAATGAGCAGTTCTTC. This encodes CAWSTANEQFF. Full variable domain (remainder filled in from reference TRBV30 and TRBJ2-1): SQTIHQWPATLVQPVGSPLSLECTVEGTSNPNLYWYRQAAGRGLQLLFYSVGIGQISSEVPQNLSASRPQDRQFILSSKKLLLSDSGFYLCAWSTANEQFFGPGTRLTVL.

The rearrangement joins TRBV28 to TRBJ2-7; D unclear. CDR1 and CDR2 from the germline V gene are MDHEN and SYDVKM. The V end lost 2 bases, the J end lost 2 bases, and 10 bases lay between the germline ends. The CDR3 totals 14 residues. The CDR3, as DNA: TGTGCCAGCAGTTTACGATACACCACCTACGAGCAGTACTTC. It is translated as CASSLRYTTYEQYF.

This chain links TRBV11-2 with TRBJ2-1, with D possibly matching TRBD1 (6 bases). Germline CDR1 SGHAT, CDR2 FQNNGV. The CDR3 consists of 14 residues. Deletions cut 1 base from V and 7 bases from J, with 11 bases between. The CDR3, as DNA: TGTGCCAGCAGCTTAGTACAGGGTGGGAATGAGCAGTTCTTC. Protein product: CASSLVQGGNEQFF.

The gene calls are TRBV7-8 and TRBJ2-1; tentatively, D is TRBD1 (6 bases). Looked up from germline, CDR1 is SGHVS and CDR2 is FQNEAQ. The germline V and J ends were trimmed by 4 bases and 6 bases, with 10 bases remaining between them. The CDR3 contains 13 residues. This CDR3 is CASSSDRSNEQFF. CDR3 sequence (DNA): TGTGCCAGCAGCTCCGACAGGAGCAATGAGCAGTTCTTC.

The V gene is TRBV2, the J gene TRBJ1-5; 7 positions agree with TRBD1. CDR3 size: 16 residues. V shed 2 bases, J shed 0 bases, and the junction held 4 bases outside the gene matches. In germline, CDR1 is SNHLY, CDR2 FYNNEI. Here the CDR3 reads CASSERQGFSNQPQHF. In nucleotides, the CDR3 is TGTGCCAGCAGTGAACGACAGGGATTTAGCAATCAGCCCCAGCATTTT.

Concerning this clone: Its ends do not fully match the called genes, so a read error is possible. This chain links TRBV7-2 with TRBJ2-7; 8 bases are shared with TRBD1. This CDR3 region has 12 residues. Per germline, CDR1 SGHTA and CDR2 FQGNSA. CDR3 DNA sequence: TGTGCCAGCAGCTCTGACAGGGGACCTAGGGACTTC. Translation: CASSSDRGPRDF.

The chain employs TRBV15 and TRBJ2-2; 9 positions agree with TRBD1. V dropped 0 bases and J dropped 3; count of bases not matched to a gene: 17. This CDR3 spans 21 amino acids. Germline-derived CDR1 and CDR2 are LNHNV and YYDKDF (reference sequence). The CDR3 nucleotides read TGTGCCACCAGCAGAGAAACCCTGTTGATAGGGACAGGGAAGGACACCGGGGAGCTGTTTTTT. Translating it yields CATSRETLLIGTGKDTGELFF. Drawing the rest from reference TRBV15 and TRBJ2-2, the complete variable domain is DAMVIQNPRYQVTQFGKPVTLSCSQTLNHNVMYWYQQKSSQAPKLLFHYYDKDFNNEADTPDNFQSRRPNTSFCFLDIRSPGLGDTAMYLCATSRETLLIGTGKDTGELFFGEGSRLTVL.

This sequence joins TRBV7-9 and TRBJ2-7; 10 bases are shared with TRBD1. Germline values: CDR1 SEHNR, CDR2 FQNEAQ (reference sequence). J lost 3 bases, V lost 6 bases, and 8 bases had no gene match. The CDR3 sequence is 15 residues long. The CDR3 DNA sequence: TGTGCCAGCAGTTCACTCGGGACAGGGGACTACGAGCAGTACTTC. Protein sequence: CASSSLGTGDYEQYF.

CDR3 protein: CASSLGTSGSEQYF. The CDR3 nucleotides read TGTGCCAGCAGCTTAGGGACTAGTGGCTCCGAGCAGTACTTC. The V call is TRBV7-8, the J call TRBJ2-7; 7 positions agree with TRBD2. Germline V gives CDR1 SGHVS, CDR2 FQNEAQ. V shed 1 base, J shed 6 bases, and the junction held 6 bases outside the gene matches. The CDR3 runs to 14 residues.

V is TRBV30 and J is TRBJ1-1, with D unresolved. Germline assignment: CDR1 GTSNPN and CDR2 SVGIG (reference sequence). The ends were cut back, 0 bases at V and 4 bases at J, with 12 bases in the middle. The CDR3 is made up of 14 amino acids. The CDR3 spells CAWSVTLGSTEAFF. The CDR3 nucleotides are TGTGCCTGGAGTGTTACATTAGGGAGCACTGAAGCTTTCTTT. Full variable domain (outside the CDR3, taken from reference TRBV30 and TRBJ1-1): SQTIHQWPATLVQPVGSPLSLECTVEGTSNPNLYWYRQAAGRGLQLLFYSVGIGQISSEVPQNLSASRPQDRQFILSSKKLLLSDSGFYLCAWSVTLGSTEAFFGQGTRLTVV.

There are many counts of this clone. The V and J genes are TRBV6-5 and TRBJ2-7; 7 bases are shared with TRBD1. This CDR3 has 15 residues. Losses at the gene ends were 6 bases for V and 2 bases for J; bases not matched to a gene: 10. The germline CDR1 and CDR2 sequences are MNHEY and SVGAGI. CDR3 in DNA: TGTGCCAGCAGCCGAGGACAGGAAAACCCCTACGAGCAGTACTTC. Protein sequence: CASSRGQENPYEQYF.

The V call is TRBV28, the J call TRBJ1-2; maybe TRBD1 (5 bases). Germline V gives CDR1 MDHEN, CDR2 SYDVKM. The CDR3 consists of 13 residues. V was shortened by 4 bases and J by 8 bases, with 14 bases between the two germline ends. CDR3 protein: CASSYENRHGYTF. As DNA, the CDR3 is TGTGCCAGCAGTTACGAAAACAGGCACGGCTACACCTTC.

The chain is built from TRBV18 and TRBJ1-2; 7 bases are a match to TRBD1. Germline V gives CDR1 KGHSH, CDR2 LQKENI. The CDR3 loop spans 14 amino acids. With V trimmed by 5 bases and J by 3 bases, 6 bases remained unmatched. CDR3 protein: CASSKGQADYGYTF. DNA for the CDR3: TGTGCCAGCTCAAAAGGACAGGCTGACTATGGCTACACCTTC.

The J gene is TRBJ2-2, the V gene TRBV10-2, with D possibly TRBD2 on 5 matching bases. The germline V and J ends were trimmed by 4 bases and 6 bases, with 15 bases remaining between them. Per the germline V gene, CDR1 is WSHSY and CDR2 is SAAADI. The CDR3 has 15 amino acids. As DNA, the CDR3 is TGCGCCAGCAGTGTTCGGGGTTCGTCGCCCGGGGAGCTGTTTTTT. This codes for CASSVRGSSPGELFF.

This clone came up once. CDR3 in DNA: TGTGCCAGCAGCTTGGCTAGCGGGGTTGGTGGCACCGGGGAGCTGTTTTTT. Protein: CASSLASGVGGTGELFF. The genes are TRBV7-8 and TRBJ2-2; TRBD2 agrees at 9 bases. The germline gives CDR1 SGHVS, CDR2 FQNEAQ. V shed 3 bases, J shed 4 bases, and the junction held 9 bases outside the gene matches. There are 17 residues in the CDR3.

The J gene is TRBJ1-2, the V gene TRBV19; 8 positions agree with TRBD1. J lost 4 bases, V lost 5 bases, and 9 bases had no gene match. Germline CDR1 reads LNHDA; CDR2 reads SQIVND (reference sequence). The CDR3 sequence is 15 residues long. CDR3 region: CASSDPGGFSYGYTF. DNA of the CDR3: TGTGCCAGTAGTGACCCAGGGGGCTTCAGCTATGGCTACACCTTC.